These 9 T cell receptor beta chains were all obtained from the same sample, sequenced in a study of blood T cell repertoires in COVID-19. Assay: immunoSEQ multiplex PCR; the TCRdb copy retains only in-frame clones and omits some. The sample includes 250,000 to 300,000 clones, about 88% of them seen just once. Input material: peripheral blood. These receptors were obtained from a woman in her seventies with COVID-19, enrolled during active disease.

V gene TRBV5-1 combines with J gene TRBJ1-3; possibly TRBD1 for D (6 bases). The CDR3 covers 15 residues. The germline V gene has CDR1 SGHRS and CDR2 YFSETQ. V was shortened by 4 bases and J by 8 bases, with 19 bases between the two germline ends. CDR3: CASSSPGHRWDTIYF. CDR3 in DNA: TGCGCCAGCAGCAGCCCGGGACATCGATGGGACACCATATATTTT.

This clone was counted a few times. The gene calls are TRBV7-8 and TRBJ2-6; TRBD1 matches at 8 bases. Germline V gives CDR1 SGHVS, CDR2 FQNEAQ. J was trimmed by 2 bases and V by 5 bases; bases with no gene match: 5. The CDR3 has 16 amino acids. CDR3: CASSPGQGPGANVLTF. CDR3 sequence (DNA): TGTGCCAGCAGCCCCGGACAGGGCCCTGGGGCCAACGTCCTGACTTTC.

V and J are TRBV6-2 or TRBV6-3 and TRBJ1-6, with 10 nucleotides matching TRBD1. Trimming took 4 bases from V and 9 from J; bases not matched to a gene: 3. Germline values: CDR1 MNHEY, CDR2 SVGEGT. The CDR3 runs to 14 residues. The CDR3 sequence is CASSSWTGGSPLHF. CDR3 nucleotides: TGTGCCAGCAGTTCCTGGACAGGGGGTTCACCCCTCCACTTT.

The V and J genes are TRBV29-1 and TRBJ1-2; D is perhaps TRBD1 (5 bases). Germline V gene data show CDR1 as SQVTM and CDR2 as ANQGSEA. The CDR3 totals 12 residues. Trimming took 1 base from V and 4 from J, leaving 7 bases between them. This CDR3 reads CSVEAGGYGYTF. In DNA, the CDR3 is TGCAGCGTTGAAGCCGGGGGCTATGGCTACACCTTC.

This chain uses TRBV5-1 with TRBJ1-6; 7 nucleotides line up with TRBD1. J lost 0 bases, V lost 7 bases, and 7 bases had no gene match. Germline lookup yields CDR1 SGHRS and CDR2 YFSETQ. CDR3 length equals 16 residues. The CDR3 bases are TGCGCCAGCCGACAGGGACCTAGCTCCTATAATTCACCCCTCCACTTT. It yields the protein CASRQGPSSYNSPLHF.

This sequence joins TRBV10-1 and TRBJ2-1; D might be TRBD1 (7 bases). This CDR3 region has 13 residues. V lost 6 bases to trimming and J lost 8 bases, with 14 bases between them. The germline V gene encodes CDR1 WNHNN and CDR2 SYGVQD (reference sequence). This chain's CDR3 is CASSGRQGDEQFF. DNA of the CDR3: TGCGCCAGCAGCGGGAGACAGGGCGATGAGCAGTTCTTC.

This clone was seen only a few times. The chain recombines TRBV10-3 with TRBJ1-2; no clear D gene. This CDR3 has 14 amino acids. Germline V CDR1 and CDR2: ENHRY, SYGVKD. Trimming took off 3 bases at V and 1 base at J, with 9 bases between the two ends. CDR3 sequence reads: CAISDSADNYGYTF. In DNA, the CDR3 is TGTGCCATCAGTGACTCAGCGGATAACTATGGCTACACCTTC.

The genes are TRBV19 and TRBJ1-2; TRBD1 matches at 7 bases. CDR3 length equals 13 residues. The V and J ends lost 7 bases and 8 bases, in that order; junction bases with no gene match: 10. Germline-derived CDR1 and CDR2 are LNHDA and SQIVND (reference sequence). This CDR3 is CASKGQGVWGYTF. CDR3 coding DNA: TGTGCCAGTAAGGGGCAGGGGGTATGGGGCTACACCTTC. The full variable domain, its missing parts supplied by reference TRBV19 and TRBJ1-2, is DGGITQSPKYLFRKEGQNVTLSCEQNLNHDAMYWYRQDPGQGLRLIYYSQIVNDFQKGDIAEGYSVSREKKESFPLTVTSAQKNPTAFYLCASKGQGVWGYTFGSGTRLTVV.

The gene calls are TRBV19 and TRBJ1-2; perhaps TRBD1 as D (5 bases). V was trimmed by 3 bases and J by 0 bases, leaving 11 bases between them. Germline V lookup: CDR1 LNHDA, CDR2 SQIVND (reference sequence). The CDR3 sequence is 15 residues long. This chain's CDR3 is CASSIRAEANYGYTF. The DNA of the CDR3 is TGTGCCAGTAGTATCAGGGCAGAAGCTAACTATGGCTACACCTTC.